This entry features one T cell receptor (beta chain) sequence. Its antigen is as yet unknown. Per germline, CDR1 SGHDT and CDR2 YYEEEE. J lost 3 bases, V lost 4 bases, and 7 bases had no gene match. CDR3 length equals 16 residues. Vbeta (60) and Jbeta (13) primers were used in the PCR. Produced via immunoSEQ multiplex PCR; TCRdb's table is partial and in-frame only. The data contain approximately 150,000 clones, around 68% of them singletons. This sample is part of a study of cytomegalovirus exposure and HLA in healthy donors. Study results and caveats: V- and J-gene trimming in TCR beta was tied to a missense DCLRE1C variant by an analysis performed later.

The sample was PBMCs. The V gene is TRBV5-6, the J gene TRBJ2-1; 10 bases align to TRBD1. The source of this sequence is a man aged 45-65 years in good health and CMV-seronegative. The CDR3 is CASSIDRDRGYNEQFF. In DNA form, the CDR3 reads TGTGCCAGCAGCATAGACCGGGACAGGGGCTACAATGAGCAGTTCTTC.